These T cell receptor beta chains were read from a single sample in a study of regulatory T cells in long-lasting Graves disease. Each CDR3 protein gets one entry after TCRdb re-called the multiplex PCR reads with MiXCR. The sample records about 450,000 distinct CDR3 sequences, about 25% being singletons. The sequencing here drew on peripheral blood mononuclear cells (PBMCs), taken when the disease was refractory, from a patient treated with antithyroid drugs. The receptors here all came from a female donor with Graves disease. Both conserved end residues are part of each CDR3. Fields, in order: D gene, V gene, CDR3 protein. A D gene is named only where the DNA matches it firmly.

>TRBD2|TRBV6-1
CASHETSGYNEQFF
>NA|TRBV6-1
CASNGLSGANVLTF
>TRBD1|TRBV27
CASSRRTGIGDYGYTF
>TRBD1|TRBV5-1
CASSLPQGGETQYF
>NA|TRBV6-1
CASGENSNQPQHF
>NA|TRBV28
CASSLWSAGANVLTF
>NA|TRBV5-1
CASSPGQGMREQYF
>NA|TRBV5-1
CASSDQTGRTEAFF
>TRBD2|TRBV19
CASSTLAGVSYEQYF
>NA|TRBV28
CASSSPGEQYF